Reported below is one T cell receptor beta chain. Each cDNA got a UMI-containing oligo ligated at its 3' end. First-round PCR used about 4 cycles and beta primers RC1.1 and RC1.2 covering TRBC1 and TRBC2. TCRdb analysed the UMI-ligation and nested PCR reads with MiXCR anew, one entry per CDR3 protein. This table holds fewer than 45,000 distinct CDR3 sequences, about 15% found once. V dropped 6 bases and J dropped 0 bases, with 6 bases sitting between them. The CDR3 extends over 12 amino acids. Germline CDR1 is DFQATT and CDR2 is SNEGSKA (reference sequence). This sample was included in a study of quantifying T cell responses using KT2 cells. Study at large: cDNA was made from DNase-treated RNA using alpha and beta constant primers.

The clonotype was recovered from a human donor. Material for sequencing was PBMCs spiked with cells of the T cell clone KT2. The gene calls are TRBV20-1 and TRBJ1-5; no definite D call. The DNA for the CDR3 is TGCAGTGCCCCTCATAGCAATCAGCCCCAGCATTTT. Protein: CSAPHSNQPQHF.